The sequence of this T cell receptor beta chain was determined in a study of Ad26.COV2.S vaccination and SARS-CoV-2 variants (dated by TCRdb to the early 2020s). About the full investigation: Donors in the vaccine arm were drawn from COV1001, a multicentre, randomized, double-blind, placebo-controlled phase I-IIa trial testing Ad26.COV2.S in healthy adults. A total of 32 samples were included in the TCR-sequenced set, comprising roughly 19 Ad26.COV2.S vaccine recipients, 5 placebo recipients and 8 SARS-CoV-2 convalescent individuals. Participants in the trial were split at random into five groups of five each, receiving low-dose or high-dose Ad26.COV2.S once or twice, or else placebo on both occasions. Investigators did not know the trial group allocation while performing experiments and assessing outcomes. The specificity and breadth of SARS-CoV-2-reactive T cell receptors after Ad26.COV2.S vaccination were assessed by TCRbeta repertoire sequencing. Ad26.COV2.S was given intramuscularly at 5x10^10 or 1x10^11 viral particles, as a single shot or as two shots 56 days apart.

Concerning this clone itself: The clone's antigen remains unknown. No base quality information exists; no much larger clone differs at one position.

Read against the paper, the sample's treatment or condition label means: approximately 18 received Ad26.COV2.S at low or high dose, single or two shots; several received placebo; per-sample allocation not given. Repertoires of vaccine and placebo recipients were sequenced from samples taken on day 63 after the first injection. In Cohort 1b, about two dozen adults aged 18-55 years were enrolled at a single site in Boston, USA, between 29 July and 7 August 2020. Ad26.COV2.S consisted of a replication-incompetent adenovirus type 26 vector by which a prefusion-stabilized SARS-CoV-2 spike protein from the original Wuhan strain was expressed. Trimming removed 1 base from V and 5 bases from J; the gene matches leave 4 bases unexplained. CDR1 and CDR2 were assigned from the germline V gene as KGHSH and LQKENI. The CDR3 has 16 amino acids, counting the end cysteine and phenylalanine. The entry retains the CDR3 DNA only, 48 bases that are in frame from base 1.

Paper-wide results and their limitations: The study was not powered for comparison of responses between vaccine doses or regimens. According to the authors, total T cell responses may have been underestimated by the TCR breadth and depth analyses. Spike-specific TCR breadth was higher in Ad26.COV2.S recipients than in placebo recipients (P = 0.0014). After vaccination, spike-specific CD8+ and CD4+ T cell responses were reported to show substantial breadth. Vaccine and placebo recipients had comparable non-spike TCR breadth, which fits with the vaccine containing only spike.

The immunoSEQ Assay was the method used to sequence TCRbeta CDR3 regions. After extraction, genomic DNA underwent amplification by bias-controlled multiplex PCR, followed by high-throughput sequencing. In the original analysis: To quantify the absolute abundance of each unique TCRbeta CDR3 region, sequences were collapsed and filtered. T cell fraction was estimated by normalizing TCRbeta template counts to usable DNA, which was measured by amplifying reference genes present in all nucleated cells. Repertoire TCRs were annotated as SARS-CoV-2-specific when V gene, CDR3 amino acid sequence and J gene were exactly matched to a known reactive TCR set. The reference SARS-CoV-2 TCR set came from MIRA and was filtered for enrichment in COVID-19-positive ImmuneCODE repertoires, removing public or cross-reactive TCRs. Using the MIRA antigens, annotated TCRs were further analysed by specific ORF or by position within an ORF. Breadth was defined as annotated unique rearrangements over total unique productive rearrangements; depth was the summed frequency of those rearrangements. Two-sided Wilcoxon rank-sum tests were applied when comparing TCR breadth between groups. TCRdb provides this immuneACCESS table in a form limited to in-frame rearrangements. Some clones are lacking; in checked studies, under half of them reflect an unresolved V gene, and why the rest are absent is not known. V, J and clone size derive from that table, while D and trimming were established from the DNA sequence. The sample contains 350,000 to 450,000 clones, 83% of them found a single time. In total, the top ten clones hold just under 7.5% of the sample.

The receptor's source is a person between 18 and 59 years old who received the Ad26.COV2.S COVID-19 vaccine or a placebo. In this chain, TRBV18 is recombined with TRBJ2-1; TRBD2 agrees with 11 junctional bases. This material consisted of peripheral blood, taken in a trial of Ad26.COV2.S vaccine versus placebo. The CDR3 protein: CASSPQTSGGNNEQFF. The DNA sequence is TGTGCCAGCTCACCACAAACTAGCGGGGGTAACAATGAGCAGTTCTTC.